This is a list of T cell receptor beta chains from one sample in a study of T cell changes during pregnancy in multiple sclerosis. Clones were sequenced by immunoSEQ multiplex PCR, and TCRdb holds only the in-frame ones, with some missing. Among approximately 9,300 clones listed, over 80% were seen once. The sequences come from CD8+ T cells from peripheral blood mononuclear cells, collected in the third trimester of pregnancy. The receptors come from a female donor in good health, enrolled as a control in a pregnancy study. The CDR3 runs from the conserved cysteine through the conserved F or W. D genes are given only for firm matches. Clone size is not always given. Where it is, it says once, few, many or a class for expanded clones.

TRBV11-1	TRBJ2-5	NA	NA	CASSPGRTDQETQYF	TGTGCCAGCAGCCCGGGGCGGACAGATCAAGAGACCCAGTACTTC
TRBV6-4	TRBJ1-2	once	TRBD1	CASSDSTGGGYTF	TGTGCCAGCAGTGACTCGACAGGGGGCGGCTACACCTTC
TRBV11-2	TRBJ2-7	NA	NA	CASRPVPPYEQYF	TGTGCCAGCAGGCCAGTCCCCCCCTACGAGCAGTACTTC
TRBV19	TRBJ2-2	NA	NA	CASSIRPGRRTGELFF	TGTGCCAGTAGTATCCGGCCAGGGAGGCGGACCGGGGAGCTGTTTTTT
TRBV4-2	TRBJ2-3	once	TRBD2	CASSQASGSGTDTQYF	TGTGCCAGCAGCCAGGCTAGCGGGAGTGGAACAGATACGCAGTATTTT
TRBV7-8	TRBJ1-2	NA	TRBD1	CASSFAKTGNIRYGYTF	TGTGCCAGCAGCTTTGCTAAGACAGGGAATATTCGGTATGGCTACACCTTC
TRBV7-2	TRBJ2-7	NA	TRBD1	CASSLVGQGTYEQYF	TGTGCCAGCAGCTTAGTGGGACAGGGGACCTACGAGCAGTACTTC
TRBV28	TRBJ2-7	NA	TRBD2	CASTRGLAGYEQYF	TGTGCCAGCACCCGAGGGCTAGCGGGGTACGAGCAGTACTTC
TRBV6-6	TRBJ2-4	NA	TRBD1	CASSSQGALAKNIQYF	TGTGCCAGCAGTTCACAGGGGGCCCTAGCCAAAAACATTCAGTACTTC
TRBV27	TRBJ2-7	medium-sized	TRBD1	CASSLSAGTAYEQYF	TGTGCCAGCAGCCTCAGCGCCGGGACAGCCTACGAGCAGTACTTC